Listed below are T cell receptor beta chains from one sample, sequenced in a study of cytomegalovirus exposure and HLA in healthy donors. TCRdb's table, derived via immunoSEQ multiplex PCR, lists solely in-frame clones and lacks some. This table holds some 93,000 clones, 82% found once. The sequencing sample was made of PBMCs. The receptors shown here come from a man in his forties or fifties in good health and CMV-seronegative. The CDR3 runs from the conserved cysteine through the conserved F or W. Each record gives: J gene, clone size, V gene, D gene, CDR3 DNA, CDR3 protein. A D gene is named only where the DNA matches it firmly. Rows may omit the clone size; those that give it use once, few, many or a size class.

>TRBJ2-1|-|TRBV7-9|TRBD1
TGTGCCAGCAGCCGTTTGACAGGGAACTCCTACAATGAGCAGTTCTTC
CASSRLTGNSYNEQFF
>TRBJ2-7|-|TRBV6-1|-
TGTGCCAGCAGTGGACAACAGGGCTACGAGCAGTACTTC
CASSGQQGYEQYF
>TRBJ2-3|few|TRBV4-1|-
TGCGCCAGCAGCCAAGATATTGGAGCAGATACGCAGTATTTT
CASSQDIGADTQYF
>TRBJ1-5|-|TRBV7-2|-
TGTGCCAGCAGCTTAGGAAGAACCGAGCCATCGCATTTT
CASSLGRTEPSHF
>TRBJ1-4|-|TRBV5-4|TRBD1
TGTGCCAGCAGAGAAGGGACAGGGTTTGGAAAACTGTTTTTT
CASREGTGFGKLFF
>TRBJ2-7|-|TRBV5-1|TRBD2
TGCGCCAGCAGCTTAAAAGCGGGACCCTACGAGCAGTACTTC
CASSLKAGPYEQYF
>TRBJ2-1|-|TRBV7-9|TRBD2
TGTGCCAGCAGCCGGTTAGCGGGATCCTACAATGAGCAGTTCTTC
CASSRLAGSYNEQFF
>TRBJ1-5|few|TRBV6-6|-
TGTGCCAGCAGTACTCAGGACAGTTTAGTAAGTCAGCCCCAGCATTTT
CASSTQDSLVSQPQHF
>TRBJ1-2|-|TRBV27|TRBD1
TGTGCCAGTGGGAGACAGGGGGCGCACAGGGGCGGCTACACCTTC
CASGRQGAHRGGYTF
>TRBJ2-6|-|TRBV5-1|TRBD1
TGCGCCAGCAGCCCGTCGACAGGGGGCTCTGGGGCCAACGTCCTGACTTTC
CASSPSTGGSGANVLTF
>TRBJ2-7|-|TRBV19|-
TGTGCCAGTAGTATAGTTATCGCCTACGAGCAGTACTTC
CASSIVIAYEQYF
>TRBJ2-5|-|TRBV10-3|-
TGTGCCATCAGTGAGTCCCGACAGCAGCAGTACTTC
CAISESRQQQYF
>TRBJ2-5|once|TRBV5-1|TRBD1
TGCGCCAGCAGCTCCGGACAGGGGGCAGAGACCCAGTACTTC
CASSSGQGAETQYF
>TRBJ2-2|-|TRBV29-1|-
TGCAGCGTTTGGGTCCGGGGGACGGACACCGGGGAGCTGTTTTTT
CSVWVRGTDTGELFF
>TRBJ1-3|-|TRBV2|-
TGTGCCAGCAGGGGGGCGACATATCGCTCTGGAAACACCATATATTTT
CASRGATYRSGNTIYF
>TRBJ2-4|-|TRBV6-5|-
TGTGCCAGCAGTTACTCGGGGGCGGGAGCCAAAAACATTCAGTACTTC
CASSYSGAGAKNIQYF
>TRBJ2-1|-|TRBV19|-
TGTGCCAGTAGTATAGCACGGCAGGGAAGCAATGAGCAGTTCTTC
CASSIARQGSNEQFF
>TRBJ1-1|few|TRBV5-3|TRBD1
TGTGCCAGAAGCTTGTCGGCAAACAGGGGGGTTGGAGCTTTCTTT
CARSLSANRGVGAFF
>TRBJ2-1|-|TRBV18|-
TGTGCCAGCTCACCGAAAGCAGGGGTAAATGAGCAGTTCTTC
CASSPKAGVNEQFF
>TRBJ2-5|-|TRBV9|-
TGTGCCAGCAGCGGAGGGGGGGGCCAAGAGACCCAGTACTTC
CASSGGGGQETQYF
>TRBJ2-2|few|TRBV7-9|TRBD2
TGTTCCAGCAGCCTGAAGGGAGGGTTCACCGGGGAGCTGTTTTTT
CSSSLKGGFTGELFF
>TRBJ2-5|-|TRBV10-1|TRBD2
TGCGCCAGCAGCCCCTGGACTAGCGGGGGGACGGTGAGCCAGTACTTC
CASSPWTSGGTVSQYF
>TRBJ1-2|-|TRBV28|-
TGTGCCAGCAACCAGGGTTATGGCTACACCTTC
CASNQGYGYTF
>TRBJ2-1|once|TRBV21-1|-
TGTGCCAGCAGCGAAGCTAACACTAGCGGGACCTACAATGAGCAGTTCTTC
CASSEANTSGTYNEQFF
>TRBJ1-4|-|TRBV6-6|-
TGTGCCAGCACCCCCCGGGGGAGGGGTGATGAAAAACTGTTTTTT
CASTPRGRGDEKLFF
>TRBJ2-7|-|TRBV5-4|TRBD1
TGTGCCAGCAGCTTGGCAGGACAGGTCAACGAGCAGTACTTC
CASSLAGQVNEQYF
>TRBJ2-5|once|TRBV6-6|TRBD2
TGTGCCACCACTGGACTAGCGGGAGGCCAAGAGACCCAGTACTTC
CATTGLAGGQETQYF
>TRBJ1-5|few|TRBV5-1|-
TGCGCCAGCAGCTTGGACACCAATCAGCCCCAGCATTTT
CASSLDTNQPQHF
>TRBJ1-1|-|TRBV12-5|TRBD1
TGTGCTAGTGGTTTGGTACTCGGGACAGGGCGGACTGAAGCTTTCTTT
CASGLVLGTGRTEAFF
>TRBJ2-5|-|TRBV6-6|TRBD2
TGTGCCAGCACCAGGTATGGGACTAGCGGAAAAGAGACCCAGTACTTC
CASTRYGTSGKETQYF
>TRBJ2-1|once|TRBV5-5|TRBD1
TGTGCCAGCAGCTTGGGGGGACAGATCTACAATGAGCAGTTCTTC
CASSLGGQIYNEQFF
>TRBJ2-7|-|TRBV4-1|-
TGCGCCAGCAGCCGCCGGGAAGCCTACGAGCAGTACTTC
CASSRREAYEQYF
>TRBJ1-4|-|TRBV13|-
TGTGCCAGCAGCTTAGGGCAGGGGTCGGGTGAAAAACTGTTTTTT
CASSLGQGSGEKLFF